The 8 T cell receptor beta chains below all came from one sample that was sequenced in a study of blood T cell repertoires in COVID-19. Method: immunoSEQ multiplex PCR; TCRdb's copy keeps in-frame clones and lacks some. This sample carries about 150,000 clones, roughly 81% of them seen once, and the ten largest clones take approximately 8.4%. What was sequenced was peripheral blood. These receptors were obtained from a human donor with acute or convalescent COVID-19. The donor label of this sample is uncertain.

The chain recombines TRBV7-9 with TRBJ2-4, with 15 bases matching TRBD2. Germline CDR1 reads SEHNR; CDR2 reads FQNEAQ (reference sequence). V lost 5 bases, J lost 5 bases, and 13 bases stayed unmatched. This CDR3 is built from 19 residues. CDR3 amino acids: CASSVPRTSGGAVQNIQYF. The CDR3 DNA reads TGTGCCAGCAGCGTACCAAGGACTAGCGGGGGGGCAGTCCAAAACATTCAGTACTTC. Filled out from reference TRBV7-9 and TRBJ2-4, the complete variable domain reads DTGVSQNPRHKITKRGQNVTFRCDPISEHNRLYWYRQTLGQGPEFLTYFQNEAQLEKSRLLSDRFSAERPKGSFSTLEIQRTEQGDSAMYLCASSVPRTSGGAVQNIQYFGAGTRLSVL.

This clone turned up a few times. V gene TRBV19 combines with J gene TRBJ2-5, with D tentatively TRBD1 (5 bases). The CDR3 spans 12 residues. The V end was cut by 5 bases, the J end by 5 bases, with 9 bases between. Germline CDR1 LNHDA, CDR2 SQIVND (reference sequence). The CDR3: CASSAGKETQYF. The CDR3 region has the DNA TGTGCCAGTAGTGCAGGGAAGGAGACCCAGTACTTC.

This chain links TRBV5-4 with TRBJ1-6, with D maybe TRBD1 (5 bases). Germline V gives CDR1 SGHNT, CDR2 YYREEE (reference sequence). The CDR3 loop spans 16 amino acids. V was shortened by 0 bases and J by 6 bases, with 13 bases between the two germline ends. The CDR3 DNA reads as TGTGCCAGCAGCTTGGATGGCGGGACCTCTAATTCACCCCTCCACTTT. This translates into CASSLDGGTSNSPLHF. The complete variable domain, with remaining parts taken from reference TRBV5-4 and TRBJ1-6, reads ETGVTQSPTHLIKTRGQQVTLRCSSQSGHNTVSWYQQALGQGPQFIFQYYREEENGRGNFPPRFSGLQFPNYSSELNVNALELDDSALYLCASSLDGGTSNSPLHFGNGTRLTVT.

The V gene is TRBV5-4, the J gene TRBJ2-3; 9 bases align to TRBD2. J lost 2 bases, V lost 0 bases, and 4 bases had no gene match. The CDR3 totals 16 residues. Germline V CDR1 and CDR2: SGHNT, YYREEE (reference sequence). CDR3 bases: TGTGCCAGCAGCTTGGCTAGCGGGGTCCTCACAGATACGCAGTATTTT. Its translation: CASSLASGVLTDTQYF.

This clone was observed a few times. J is TRBJ2-2 and V is TRBV5-1; D remains unclear. Germline V gene lookup returns CDR1 SGHRS and CDR2 YFSETQ. The CDR3 contains 13 residues. Deletions cut 0 bases from V and 4 bases from J, with 4 bases between. CDR3 DNA: TGCGCCAGCAGCTTGGCGGGCACCGGGGAGCTGTTTTTT. Its protein product is CASSLAGTGELFF.

The chain has TRBV7-6 and TRBJ2-7; 8 bases match TRBD1. V was pared by 5 bases and J by 3 bases, with 3 bases of the junction left unmatched. The CDR3 length is 13 residues. Germline lookup yields CDR1 SGHVS and CDR2 FNYEAQ. CDR3 DNA sequence: TGTGCCAGCAGCCCGGGACAGGTCTACGAGCAGTACTTC. Protein sequence: CASSPGQVYEQYF.

The rearrangement joins TRBV20-1 to TRBJ1-5, with TRBD1 matching 7 bases. Trimming cost V 3 bases and J 2 bases; bases outside gene matches: 7. Looked up from germline, CDR1 is DFQATT and CDR2 is SNEGSKA (reference sequence). CDR3 length: 15 residues. The CDR3: CSASRSRGGNQPQHF. Here the CDR3 DNA reads TGCAGTGCTAGTCGTTCCAGGGGGGGCAATCAGCCCCAGCATTTT.

This chain connects TRBV14 to TRBJ1-1; 7 bases map to TRBD1. CDR3 length: 16 residues. V shed 7 bases and J 2 bases; nucleotides not matched to a gene: 13. CDR1 is SGHDN, CDR2 FVKESK, per germline. CDR3 region: CASKPQGRKGNTEAFF. The CDR3 coding sequence is TGTGCCAGCAAACCACAGGGGAGGAAGGGAAACACTGAAGCTTTCTTT. The full variable domain, in which reference TRBV14 and TRBJ1-1 provide the parts outside the CDR3, is EAGVTQFPSHSVIEKGQTVTLRCDPISGHDNLYWYRRVMGKEIKFLLHFVKESKQDESGMPNNRFLAERTGGTYSTLKVQPAELEDSGVYFCASKPQGRKGNTEAFFGQGTRLTVV.